This T cell receptor beta chain was recorded in a study of shared clonotypes between healthy human individuals. Study-wide background: The donors, two women and three men, were aged 18 to 49. General study results and limits: Clonotypes not shared had lower generation probabilities than those common to all four donors.

CDR3 length: 20 residues. J was trimmed by 3 bases and V by 4 bases; bases with no gene match: 17. CDR1 and CDR2 from the germline V gene are MNHNS and SASEGT. Clones were read by immunoSEQ multiplex PCR, and TCRdb kept only the in-frame ones, dropping some. Among 1,400,000 or so clones, 98% were seen once, and the ten largest hold around 0.38%. On this clone: Its antigen is unknown.

The sequence came from a man in his thirties or forties in good health. Sample: naive CD4+ T cells sorted from blood. The subset was: CD45RA+ positively selected. The rearrangement uses TRBV6-1 and TRBJ2-3, with TRBD2 matching 12 bases. The CDR3 nucleotides are TGTGCCAGCAGTGTAAAAGTCGGTGGAAGTGGGACTAGCGGGACAGATACGCAGTATTTT. It codes for CASSVKVGGSGTSGTDTQYF.